Included here is one T cell receptor beta chain sequence, with context. CDR1 is MDHEN, CDR2 SYDVKM, per germline. V dropped 3 bases and J dropped 0 bases, with 17 bases sitting between them. This CDR3 contains 18 residues. The sample belongs to a study of cytomegalovirus exposure and HLA in healthy donors. Study-wide background: Of 300 to 450 genotyped donors, more than 75% clustered with self-reported Caucasian donors.

60 Vbeta and 13 Jbeta primers were used in PCR. Profiling relied on immunoSEQ multiplex PCR, and the TCRdb table lists in-frame clones only, not all of them. The sample comprises a few hundred thousand clones, roughly 70% of which are singletons, and about 2.1% rests with the top ten. Donors sampled were nominally healthy, though unrecorded immune exposures were likely. The receptor comes from a female donor in good health and CMV-seronegative. This sequence joins TRBV28 and TRBJ1-4; no definite D call. The material sequenced was PBMCs. The CDR3 region has the DNA TGTGCCAGCAGTTTTATTTTTATTCGCGTTGCAACTAATGAAAAACTGTTTTTT. This sequence encodes CASSFIFIRVATNEKLFF.